The clone carrying this TCR beta chain was seen many times. What it binds is not known. The data derive from a study of CD8+CD57+ T cells in acquired aplastic anemia. Study-level results: Between patients and controls, CD8+ Simpson's diversity did not vary significantly. Sharing between patients and controls was observed for twenty-nine CD8+ CDR3 sequences.

Patients included in sequencing had previously demonstrated CD8+CD57+ cell expansion by flow cytometry. The cohort consisted entirely of patients having severe acquired aplastic anemia. CDR3 and TCR beta VDJ profiling relied on genomic DNA as the template. Using its own MiXCR run on the reads, TCRdb lists one record per CDR3 protein. This sample has 200,000 to 300,000 distinct CDR3 sequences, with approximately 45% found just once. The V segment lost 4 bases and the J segment 5 bases; nucleotides outside the gene matches: 9. The CDR3 runs 16 residues. The germline CDR1 and CDR2 sequences are SGHDT and YYEEEE.

The J gene is TRBJ2-2, the V gene TRBV5-6; 9 nucleotides match TRBD1. The clonotype comes from a human donor with aplastic anemia. The sequencing sample was made of sorted CD4+, CD8+, or CD8+CD57+ T cells (not recorded which) from PBMCs. Here the CDR3 DNA reads TGTGCCAGCAGCCCCACCGGGACAGGGAGGACCGGGGAGCTGTTTTTT. Its translation is CASSPTGTGRTGELFF.